Below, 20 T cell receptor beta chains from the same sample are listed, as sequenced in a study of blood T cell repertoires in COVID-19. The data were produced by immunoSEQ multiplex PCR, yet TCRdb's version contains in-frame clones alone and is incomplete. In the table there are around 69,000 clones, roughly 80% of which are singletons. The sequencing input was peripheral blood. The receptors originated from a woman in her seventies with acute or convalescent COVID-19.

The chain employs TRBV7-9 and TRBJ1-3; a weak D match, TRBD1 (5 bases). Germline CDR1 SEHNR, CDR2 FQNEAQ (reference sequence). This CDR3 contains 16 residues. V gave up 5 bases and J gave up 5 bases, with 19 bases separating them. CDR3 residues: CASSQSGQGARNTIYF. The CDR3 DNA reads as TGTGCCAGCAGCCAGTCCGGACAAGGGGCCAGAAACACCATATATTTT.

CDR3 nucleotides: TGTGCCAGCAGTCCCCGGAGTCTAGCGGTACGAGATACGCAGTATTTT. Residues: CASSPRSLAVRDTQYF. The chain uses TRBV28 and TRBJ2-3, with 7 bases matching TRBD2. This CDR3 contains 16 residues. Germline V gene sequence: CDR1 MDHEN, CDR2 SYDVKM. The trim removed 5 bases at V and 5 bases at J, leaving 13 bases unmatched.

This chain connects TRBV28 to TRBJ2-3; 7 positions match TRBD2. Trimming took 6 bases from V and 3 from J; bases not matched to a gene: 9. CDR1 and CDR2 (germline): MDHEN, SYDVKM. The CDR3 length is 15 residues. CDR3 nucleotide sequence: TGTGCCAGCAGCTCGATCGGGGAGGGAACAGATACGCAGTATTTT. It is translated as CASSSIGEGTDTQYF.

The V and J genes are TRBV9 and TRBJ2-5, with TRBD1 identical over 10 bases. This CDR3 has 16 residues. Per the germline V gene, CDR1 is SGDLS and CDR2 is YYNGEE. Trimming cost V 0 bases and J 5 bases; bases outside gene matches: 7. In nucleotides, the CDR3 is TGTGCCAGCAGCGTAGGAGAAGAGACAGGGGGCGAGACCCAGTACTTC. It translates to CASSVGEETGGETQYF.

The chain combines TRBV28 with TRBJ1-1; 9 bases align to TRBD1. Germline loops: CDR1 MDHEN, CDR2 SYDVKM. The ends lost 8 bases at V and 1 base at J; junction bases unmatched: 11. The length of the CDR3 is 16 residues. CDR3 coding DNA: TGTGCCAGCTTAGGTGGACCGGGACAGGGGAACACTGAAGCTTTCTTT. It yields the protein CASLGGPGQGNTEAFF.

The rearrangement links TRBV5-1 to TRBJ1-2; 7 bases are shared with TRBD1. Germline-derived CDR1 and CDR2 are SGHRS and YFSETQ. V trimming: 2 bases; J trimming: 5 bases; junction bases outside the gene matches: 9. This CDR3 is 15 amino acids long. The CDR3 DNA is TGCGCCAGCAGCTTAGGGACAGCCCAGATGTATGGCTACACCTTC. Its protein product is CASSLGTAQMYGYTF.

This rearrangement joins TRBV27 to TRBJ1-2; a possible D gene is TRBD1 (6 bases). The V gene's germline CDR1 is MNHEY and CDR2 SMNVEV (reference sequence). Trimming took 5 bases from V and 4 from J, leaving 17 bases between them. The CDR3 spans 15 residues. The CDR3 DNA reads as TGTGCCAGCAGTCCCCTTTGGGGGCTGCTCTATGGCTACACCTTC. It encodes CASSPLWGLLYGYTF.

J is TRBJ2-3 and V is TRBV5-1, with TRBD2 as a possible D gene (6 bases). The CDR3 covers 16 residues. V lost 2 bases, J lost 2 bases, and 15 bases lay in between. CDR1 is SGHRS, CDR2 YFSETQ, per germline. In nucleotides, the CDR3 is TGCGCCAGCAGCTTAACGGCGGGGACCTTCACAGATACGCAGTATTTT. Translating it yields CASSLTAGTFTDTQYF.

V gene TRBV3-1 (or the pseudogene TRBV3-2) combines with J gene TRBJ2-5; D may be TRBD2 (5 bases). The CDR3 has 12 amino acids. With 2 bases removed from V and 4 bases from J, the gap between germline ends came to 5 bases. From germline, CDR1 is LGHDT and CDR2 YNNKEL (reference sequence). In DNA form, the CDR3 reads TGTGCCAGCAGCCAAACTAGAGAGACCCAGTACTTC. Translation: CASSQTRETQYF.

This chain links TRBV7-6 with TRBJ2-7; D remains unclear. Germline-derived CDR1 and CDR2 are SGHVS and FNYEAQ. This CDR3 is 13 amino acids long. Trimming cost V 2 bases and J 6 bases, with 11 bases left between them. CDR3 region: CASSLQVVGEQYF. The CDR3 region has the DNA TGTGCCAGCAGCTTACAGGTCGTGGGCGAGCAGTACTTC. The whole variable domain, filled in from reference TRBV7-6 and TRBJ2-7, reads GAGVSQSPRYKVTKRGQDVALRCDPISGHVSLYWYRQALGQGPEFLTYFNYEAQQDKSGLPNDRFSAERPEGSISTLTIQRTEQRDSAMYRCASSLQVVGEQYFGPGTRLTVT.

This clone occurred a few times. The chain has TRBV29-1 and TRBJ1-6; TRBD1 might be the D (5 bases). With 5 bases removed from V and 7 bases from J, the gap between germline ends came to 15 bases. CDR1 is SQVTM, CDR2 ANQGSEA, per germline. The CDR3 contains 14 residues. The CDR3 DNA sequence: TGCAGCGTTACAGGAGGGGCTGGGAATTCACCCCTCCACTTT. It yields the protein CSVTGGAGNSPLHF.

CDR3 DNA sequence: TGCGCCAGCAGCTTGGGACAGGGAAGGACTGAAGCTTTCTTT. Protein product: CASSLGQGRTEAFF. The rearrangement joins TRBV5-1 to TRBJ1-1; 7 positions agree with TRBD1. Per the germline V gene, CDR1 is SGHRS and CDR2 is YFSETQ. The CDR3 covers 14 residues. J lost 5 bases, V lost 0 bases, and 4 bases had no gene match. Supplemented by reference TRBV5-1 and TRBJ1-1, the full variable domain reads KAGVTQTPRYLIKTRGQQVTLSCSPISGHRSVSWYQQTPGQGLQFLFEYFSETQRNKGNFPGRFSGRQFSNSRSEMNVSTLELGDSALYLCASSLGQGRTEAFFGQGTRLTVV.

V and J are TRBV12-3 or TRBV12-4 and TRBJ1-5; D gene uncertain. This CDR3 contains 13 residues. Trimming removed 6 bases from V and 10 bases from J, with 16 bases in between. CDR3 coding DNA: TGTGCCAGCAGCCGTACTAGTCTTAGCCCCCAGCATTTT. Residues: CASSRTSLSPQHF.

V gene TRBV7-9 combines with J gene TRBJ2-3; D is undetermined. This CDR3 is built from 12 residues. The germline V gene encodes CDR1 SEHNR and CDR2 FQNEAQ (reference sequence). V was clipped by 6 bases and J by 2 bases, with 6 bases between them. The CDR3 spells CASSSVTDTQYF. For the CDR3, the DNA is TGTGCCAGCAGTTCGGTCACAGATACGCAGTATTTT.

The chain has TRBV5-4 and TRBJ2-1, with 8 bases lining up with TRBD2. The germline V gene encodes CDR1 SGHNT and CDR2 YYREEE (reference sequence). This CDR3 region has 15 residues. V lost 10 bases, J lost 7 bases, and 16 bases stayed unmatched. CDR3 residues: CAFSPAGGRRNEQFF. The CDR3 DNA reads as TGTGCCTTCTCTCCCGCCGGCGGGAGGCGAAATGAGCAGTTCTTC.

This sequence joins TRBV27 and TRBJ2-7, with D hard to call. Trimming left V 3 bases short and J 2 bases short, with 8 bases between. The germline gives CDR1 MNHEY, CDR2 SMNVEV (reference sequence). This CDR3 contains 13 residues. CDR3 coding DNA: TGTGCCAGCAGTTTTCAGGCCGCCTACGAGCAGTACTTC. This sequence encodes CASSFQAAYEQYF.

This clone has only one observation. The chain joins TRBV6-1 to TRBJ1-1; D gene uncertain. The CDR3 loop spans 12 amino acids. The V gene lost 3 bases and the J gene lost 3 bases, with 5 bases spanning the gap. Germline CDR1 and CDR2: MNHNS and SASEGT. The CDR3 is CASSERYTEAFF. The CDR3 DNA sequence: TGTGCCAGCAGTGAGAGGTACACTGAAGCTTTCTTT.

Regarding this clone: At one end the junction does not follow the germline gene, possibly because of a read error. The chain combines TRBV2 with TRBJ1-4; 12 nucleotides match TRBD1. CDR1 and CDR2 (germline): SNHLY, FYNNEI. The CDR3 has 12 residues. The CDR3 sequence is CASTGQGARSHF. CDR3 DNA sequence: TGTGCCAGCACGGGACAGGGGGCGCGTAGCCATTTT.

The CDR3 region has the DNA TGTGCCAGCAGTGCGACAGGGAGTTATAATTCACCCCTCCACTTT. Its protein is CASSATGSYNSPLHF. The chain is built from TRBV2 and TRBJ1-6; 7 bases line up with TRBD1. The CDR3 contains 15 residues. V shed 4 bases and J 4 bases; nucleotides not matched to a gene: 4. Germline CDR1 is SNHLY and CDR2 is FYNNEI.

This clone turned up a few times. The chain links TRBV14 to TRBJ1-4, with TRBD1 matching over 8 bases. CDR3 size: 15 residues. Germline-derived CDR1 and CDR2 are SGHDN and FVKESK. V shed 4 bases, J shed 6 bases, and the junction held 7 bases outside the gene matches. Here the CDR3 reads CASSRPGQGYEKLFF. CDR3 nucleotides: TGTGCCAGCAGCCGCCCAGGACAGGGTTATGAAAAACTGTTTTTT.